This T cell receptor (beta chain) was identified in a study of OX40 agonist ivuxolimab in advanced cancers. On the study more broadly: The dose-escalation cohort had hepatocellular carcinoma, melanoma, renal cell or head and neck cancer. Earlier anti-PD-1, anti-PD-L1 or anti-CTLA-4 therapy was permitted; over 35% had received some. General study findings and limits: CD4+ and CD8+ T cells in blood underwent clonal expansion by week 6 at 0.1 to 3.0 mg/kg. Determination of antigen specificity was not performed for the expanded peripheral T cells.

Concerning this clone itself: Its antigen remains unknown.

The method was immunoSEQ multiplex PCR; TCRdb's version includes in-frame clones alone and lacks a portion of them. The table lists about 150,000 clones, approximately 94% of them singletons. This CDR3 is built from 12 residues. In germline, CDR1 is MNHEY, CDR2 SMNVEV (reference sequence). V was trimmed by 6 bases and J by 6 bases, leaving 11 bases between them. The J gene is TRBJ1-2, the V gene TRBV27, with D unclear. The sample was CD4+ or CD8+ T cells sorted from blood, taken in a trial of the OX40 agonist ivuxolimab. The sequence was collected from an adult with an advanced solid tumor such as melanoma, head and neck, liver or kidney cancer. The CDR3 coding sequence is TGTGCCAGCAGCCCATGGGGAAATGGCTACACCTTC. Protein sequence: CASSPWGNGYTF.